Given below is one T cell receptor (beta chain) in context. These data belong to a study of T cell responses to AZD1222 COVID-19 vaccine. Some clones are missing from TCRdb's copy, which holds only in-frame ones; the method was immunoSEQ multiplex PCR. Of 130,000 to 150,000 clones listed, around nine tenths were seen once; the top ten hold 4% to 6%. Germline V gene lookup returns CDR1 MGHDK and CDR2 SYGVNS. The CDR3 consists of 13 residues. The chain recombines TRBV25-1 with TRBJ1-5; TRBD1 is a possible D gene (6 bases). Material: peripheral blood, obtained on day 0 of AZD1222 vaccination. The clonotype originates from an adult in good health. The CDR3, as DNA: TGTGTCCTACGACAGGTAGGGAATCAGCCCCAGCATTTT. The encoded protein is CVLRQVGNQPQHF.